This note documents a single T cell receptor beta chain sequence. Trimming took 4 bases from V and 0 from J, leaving 9 bases between them. This CDR3 has 14 residues. In germline, CDR1 is MGHRA, CDR2 YSYEKL. These data are taken from a study of blood T cell repertoires in COVID-19. Clones were read by immunoSEQ multiplex PCR, and TCRdb kept only the in-frame ones, dropping some. The sample holds approximately 94,000 clones, roughly 80% seen once. Specimen: peripheral blood. The chain employs TRBV4-1 and TRBJ1-1, with D possibly being TRBD1 (5 bases). This sequence originates from a man aged 70 or older with active or convalescent COVID-19. CDR3 in DNA: TGCGCCAGCAGCCTAGGGGTAATGAACACTGAAGCTTTCTTT. Translation gives CASSLGVMNTEAFF.